The entry below gives a single T cell receptor beta chain sequence along with its context. Original handling: Amplified reference gene primers provided the basis for estimating nucleated cell counts. TCRdb's copy holds only in-frame clones and misses some; the assay was immunoSEQ multiplex PCR. V, J and clone size are taken as reported in that table, and D and trimming were inferred from the DNA itself. Among 56,000 or so clones listed, 80% to 95% were seen once. The entry originates in a study of blood T cell repertoires in COVID-19. At the level of the study: COVID-19 samples collected from the United States, Italy and Spain covered acute and convalescent phases.

Germline-derived CDR1 and CDR2 are LNHNV and YYDKDF (reference sequence). The CDR3 runs 18 residues. Deletions cut 3 bases from V and 4 bases from J, with 19 bases between. The origin of this receptor is a man in his forties or fifties with active COVID-19. This chain uses TRBV15 with TRBJ1-6; perhaps TRBD1 as D (5 bases). The specimen sequenced was peripheral blood. This chain's CDR3 is CATSSLGRVVAYNSPLHF. Written as DNA, the CDR3 is TGTGCCACCAGCAGTCTGGGCAGGGTCGTGGCGTATAATTCACCCCTCCACTTT.